These 20 T cell receptor beta chains share one sample of origin, sequenced in a study of cytomegalovirus exposure and HLA in healthy donors. A multiplex PCR was run with 60 Vbeta primers and 13 Jbeta primers. The method was immunoSEQ multiplex PCR; TCRdb's version includes in-frame clones alone and lacks a portion of them. This repertoire shows nearly 95,000 clones, roughly 63% found once; its top ten account for about 5.9%. Sequenced sample: PBMCs. The receptors come from a woman aged 25 to 39 in good health and CMV-seronegative.

The rearrangement joins TRBV6-1 to TRBJ1-5; D possibly corresponds to TRBD1 (5 bases). Germline V CDR1 and CDR2: MNHNS, SASEGT. V was trimmed by 10 bases and J by 5 bases, leaving 15 bases between them. This CDR3 has 13 residues. The CDR3 bases are TGTGCCACTTCCGGGACGGGGGATCAGCCCCAGCATTTT. Its protein product is CATSGTGDQPQHF.

This clone has more than one count but fewer than ten. The chain is built from TRBV6-6 and TRBJ1-5; TRBD1 aligns across 7 bases. The CDR3 contains 14 residues. The V gene's germline CDR1 is MNHNY and CDR2 SVGAGI (reference sequence). The J segment lost 7 bases and the V segment lost 2 bases, leaving 5 bases of the junction unmatched. The CDR3 region has the DNA TGTGCCAGCAGTTACGCAGGGGGAGGACAGCCCCAGCATTTT. Amino acid sequence: CASSYAGGGQPQHF.

This chain connects TRBV18 to TRBJ2-7; no reliable D call. The CDR3 sequence is 12 residues long. Trimming removed 5 bases from V and 4 bases from J, with 9 bases in between. Looked up from germline, CDR1 is KGHSH and CDR2 is LQKENI. CDR3 sequence reads: CASSVSGYEQYF. The CDR3 DNA reads as TGTGCCAGCTCAGTATCAGGTTACGAGCAGTACTTC.

This clone was seen more than once but under ten times. CDR3 in amino acids: CASSLVGLGAGGSYEQYF. For the CDR3, the DNA is TGCGCCAGCAGCTTGGTTGGTCTGGGGGCGGGAGGGTCCTACGAGCAGTACTTC. The chain couples TRBV5-1 to TRBJ2-7; 9 bases fit TRBD2. Trimming took 0 bases from V and 1 from J; bases not matched to a gene: 11. CDR1 is SGHRS and CDR2 is YFSETQ in the germline V gene. The CDR3 is 18 residues long.

The chain employs TRBV5-8 and TRBJ2-1; TRBD1 matches 11 bases. Germline CDR1 is SGHTS and CDR2 is YDEGEE. The CDR3 loop spans 16 amino acids. Germline trimming cut 0 bases from V and 12 bases from J; bases unmatched to any gene: 11. CDR3 in amino acids: CASSLDTGTGGTLQFF. CDR3 bases: TGTGCCAGCAGCTTGGATACTGGGACAGGGGGGACTTTGCAGTTCTTC.

V usage is TRBV18 and J usage is TRBJ1-1; the D gene is possibly TRBD1 (6 bases). The CDR3 spans 12 residues. V was pared by 2 bases and J by 6 bases, with 7 bases between. Germline CDR1 KGHSH, CDR2 LQKENI. The CDR3 is CASSPSGAEAFF. The CDR3 coding sequence is TGTGCCAGCTCACCATCAGGGGCTGAAGCTTTCTTT. Based on the CDR3 plus reference TRBV18 and TRBJ1-1, the full variable domain is NAGVMQNPRHLVRRRGQEARLRCSPMKGHSHVYWYRQLPEEGLKFMVYLQKENIIDESGMPKERFSAEFPKEGPSILRIQQVVRGDSAAYFCASSPSGAEAFFGQGTRLTVV.

The V gene is TRBV6-5, the J gene TRBJ2-7; 7 positions match TRBD1. The germline CDR1 and CDR2 sequences are MNHEY and SVGAGI. The CDR3 has 12 amino acids. V trimming: 4 bases; J trimming: 6 bases; junction bases outside the gene matches: 3. The CDR3 reads CASSLTGAEQYF. CDR3 DNA sequence: TGTGCCAGCAGTTTAACAGGGGCCGAGCAGTACTTC.

The chain couples TRBV28 to TRBJ2-2; 7 bases agree with TRBD1. The length of the CDR3 is 14 residues. Germline V CDR1 and CDR2: MDHEN, SYDVKM. Trimming at V came to 6 bases and at J to 3 bases, leaving 4 bases not matched to a gene. The CDR3 coding sequence is TGTGCCAGCAGCCCACAGGGGTACACCGGGGAGCTGTTTTTT. Residues: CASSPQGYTGELFF.

This sequence joins TRBV7-8 and TRBJ2-7, with TRBD2 as a possible D gene (5 bases). In germline, CDR1 is SGHVS, CDR2 FQNEAQ. The CDR3 totals 13 residues. V lost 5 bases, J lost 7 bases, and 15 bases lay in between. The CDR3 region has the DNA TGTGCCAGCAGCCACAACCGGGAAGCGGAGCAGTACTTC. Its translation is CASSHNREAEQYF.

The gene calls are TRBV2 and TRBJ1-1, with TRBD1 as a possible D gene (5 bases). Trimming removed 3 bases at V and 6 bases at J, with 11 bases between. Germline V gene data show CDR1 as SNHLY and CDR2 as FYNNEI. This CDR3 comprises 13 residues. CDR3 amino acids: CASSDGRVAEAFF. CDR3 sequence (DNA): TGTGCCAGCAGTGACGGCAGGGTGGCTGAAGCTTTCTTT.

This CDR3 is CASSEGLASGQETQYF. DNA of the CDR3: TGCGCCAGCAGCGAAGGACTAGCGAGTGGCCAAGAGACCCAGTACTTC. The V gene is TRBV5-1, the J gene TRBJ2-5, with 9 bases fitting TRBD2. This CDR3 has 16 amino acids. Trimming took 4 bases from V and 1 from J; bases not matched to a gene: 8. The V gene's germline CDR1 is SGHRS and CDR2 YFSETQ.

The chain combines TRBV6-5 with TRBJ2-5; no clear D. Germline CDR1 MNHEY, CDR2 SVGAGI. The V end lost 4 bases, the J end lost 3 bases, and 15 bases lay between the germline ends. The CDR3 consists of 15 residues. The DNA of the CDR3 is TGTGCCAGCAGTTCACAGTGGATCGAAAAAGAGACCCAGTACTTC. This gives the protein CASSSQWIEKETQYF.

This clone was seen a few times. V usage is TRBV13 and J usage is TRBJ1-1, with D maybe TRBD1 (5 bases). The V end was cut by 8 bases, the J end by 5 bases, with 15 bases between. Germline CDR1 reads PRHDT; CDR2 reads FYEKMQ (reference sequence). The CDR3 consists of 13 residues. This CDR3 is CASGSRRTTEAFF. In DNA form, the CDR3 reads TGTGCCAGCGGATCACGGCGGACAACTGAAGCTTTCTTT.

This clone was picked up a small number of times. V and J are TRBV15 and TRBJ2-3; 10 bases align to TRBD2. CDR3 length equals 18 residues. Trimming removed 3 bases from V and 4 bases from J; junction bases left unmatched: 13. CDR1 LNHNV and CDR2 YYDKDF come from the germline V gene (reference sequence). CDR3 nucleotide sequence: TGTGCCACCAGCAGTCCCTCCCCAACTAGCGGGACCTCAGATACGCAGTATTTT. It translates to CATSSPSPTSGTSDTQYF.

The rearrangement joins TRBV5-1 to TRBJ1-3; a weak D match, TRBD1 (6 bases). Germline CDR1 reads SGHRS; CDR2 reads YFSETQ. The CDR3 covers 13 residues. V lost 7 bases to trimming and J lost 1 base, with 9 bases between them. The CDR3 coding sequence is TGCGCCAGCTCACAGGGTTCTGGAAACACCATATATTTT. Its protein product is CASSQGSGNTIYF.

This clone was recorded only once. The genes are TRBV5-6 and TRBJ1-2, with TRBD1 identical over 8 bases. Unmatched junction bases numbered 6, after V lost 1 base and J lost 7 bases. The CDR3 covers 14 residues. Germline V CDR1 and CDR2: SGHDT, YYEEEE. The CDR3 reads CASSLLQGDVGYTF. CDR3 in DNA: TGTGCCAGCAGCTTGCTACAGGGGGATGTTGGCTACACCTTC.

The chain's CDR3 is CASSTSDRVGTF. The CDR3 bases are TGTGCCAGCAGCACATCGGACAGGGTCGGCACCTTC. The chain is built from TRBV11-2 and TRBJ1-2, with TRBD1 matching 8 bases. CDR3 length: 12 residues. J gave up 13 bases and V 5 bases, and 9 bases lay outside the gene matches. Germline CDR1 is SGHAT and CDR2 is FQNNGV. The full variable domain, its missing parts supplied by reference TRBV11-2 and TRBJ1-2, is EAGVAQSPRYKIIEKRQSVAFWCNPISGHATLYWYQQILGQGPKLLIQFQNNGVVDDSQLPKDRFSAERLKGVDSTLKIQPAKLEDSAVYLCASSTSDRVGTFGSGTRLTVV.

This clone was observed a few times. The chain combines TRBV12-5 with TRBJ2-2; 10 nucleotides match TRBD2. The CDR3 consists of 16 residues. The germline V gene has CDR1 LGHNT and CDR2 FRNRAP. After removal of 3 bases from V and 4 bases from J, the junction contained 5 bases not matched to a gene. The CDR3 loop is CASGFRASGSTGELFF. The CDR3 coding sequence is TGTGCTAGTGGTTTTAGGGCTAGCGGGAGCACCGGGGAGCTGTTTTTT. Full variable domain (rest looked up from reference TRBV12-5 and TRBJ2-2): DARVTQTPRHKVTEMGQEVTMRCQPILGHNTVFWYRQTMMQGLELLAYFRNRAPLDDSGMPKDRFSAEMPDATLATLKIQPSEPRDSAVYFCASGFRASGSTGELFFGEGSRLTVL.

V and J are TRBV9 and TRBJ2-3, with D uncertain. Trimming pared 4 bases from V and 5 bases from J, leaving 5 bases between. The CDR3 runs to 11 residues. From germline, CDR1 is SGDLS and CDR2 YYNGEE. The CDR3 DNA reads TGTGCCAGCAGCCTCGGAGATACGCAGTATTTT. Translation gives CASSLGDTQYF.

The chain carries TRBV2 and TRBJ2-7; 8 nucleotides line up with TRBD1. CDR1 SNHLY and CDR2 FYNNEI come from the germline V gene. The CDR3 length is 15 residues. The junction had 9 bases not matched to a gene; V was cut back by 6 bases and J by 2 bases. DNA of the CDR3: TGTGCCAGCAGAAACTTCCCGGGACAGGCCTACGAGCAGTACTTC. Amino acids: CASRNFPGQAYEQYF.